This TCR beta chain was retrieved from a study of blood T cell repertoires in COVID-19. For the study at large: Acute and convalescent COVID-19 specimens originated in the United States, Italy and Spain. T cells, B-cell-depleted T cells, or PBMCs provided the cDNA or gDNA that served as material.

Sequencing used immunoSEQ multiplex PCR; TCRdb keeps in-frame clones, though not all of them. This table holds 190,000 or so clones, about 81% found once. This CDR3 has 14 amino acids. Trimming took off 0 bases at V and 8 bases at J, with 10 bases between the two ends. From germline, CDR1 is KGHSH and CDR2 LQKENI. This receptor was identified in a woman older than 75 with COVID-19, enrolled during active disease. The sample taken for sequencing was peripheral blood. V usage is TRBV18 and J usage is TRBJ1-4, with D perhaps TRBD1 (6 bases). The CDR3 reads CASSPPPGTEKLFF. CDR3 in DNA: TGTGCCAGCTCACCACCCCCAGGGACAGAAAAACTGTTTTTT.